This T cell receptor beta chain was sequenced in a study of blood T cell repertoires in COVID-19. Study context: COVID-19 samples collected from the United States, Italy and Spain covered acute and convalescent phases. Sources were T cells, B-cell-depleted T cells, or PBMCs; the material itself was cDNA or gDNA.

In the study's own analysis: Cell counts per sample came from amplifying reference gene primers. The assay was immunoSEQ multiplex PCR, and TCRdb's table has in-frame clones only and misses some. V, J and clone size are taken as reported in that table, and D and trimming were inferred from the DNA itself. The sample has about 120,000 clones, around 86% seen once; the top ten hold 5% to 8%. V was pared by 4 bases and J by 2 bases, with 13 bases of the junction left unmatched. The CDR3 runs to 18 residues. Germline CDR1 is LGHNA and CDR2 is YSLEER. This sequence joins TRBV4-3 and TRBJ2-2, with TRBD2 matching over 7 bases. The sequenced sample was peripheral blood. The TCR originated in an elderly man with active or convalescent COVID-19. The CDR3 here is CASSLRTKGGSNTGELFF. In nucleotides, the CDR3 is TGCGCCAGCAGCCTGCGAACCAAGGGAGGGAGCAACACCGGGGAGCTGTTTTTT.